Listed here is a single T cell receptor beta chain. Its antigen is currently unknown. The data derive from a study of T cells after yellow fever vaccination. Study outcomes and limitations: Weaker overall was a secondary response that nonetheless peaked faster, on day 5 versus 15. Boosting was followed by the reappearance of most primary-vaccination clones (approximately 95% CD4, around 86% CD8). Researchers cautioned that FACS-sorted repertoires could harbor abundant clonotypes contaminating from the bulk population.

TCR cDNA was made by 5'RACE template switching, adding a universal primer site and UMIs. MiXCR was run by TCRdb on the 5' RACE reads, yielding one entry per CDR3 protein. The repertoire holds 150,000 to 200,000 distinct CDR3 sequences, with approximately 10% as singletons. V was cut by 8 bases and J by 0 bases, with 14 bases left in between. Germline CDR1 and CDR2: SGHAT and FQNNGV. CDR3 length: 15 residues. Here the sequenced sample was CD8+ T cells sorted from PBMCs, taken 15 days after the yellow fever booster vaccination. The chain employs TRBV11-2 and TRBJ1-3, with D tentatively TRBD1 (5 bases). This sequence originates from a man in his late teens or twenties who received the YFV17D yellow fever vaccine. The CDR3 DNA reads TGTGCCAGCGGCGACAGCGTCCGCTCTGGAAACACCATATATTTT. This codes for CASGDSVRSGNTIYF. The full variable domain, rest sourced from reference TRBV11-2 and TRBJ1-3, is EAGVAQSPRYKIIEKRQSVAFWCNPISGHATLYWYQQILGQGPKLLIQFQNNGVVDDSQLPKDRFSAERLKGVDSTLKIQPAKLEDSAVYLCASGDSVRSGNTIYFGEGSWLTVV.